The present T cell receptor (beta chain) was sequenced within a study of cytomegalovirus exposure and HLA in healthy donors. Study details: As an earlier analysis found, 150 million to 200 million T cells yielded about 120 million unique TCR beta sequences. The study, taken as a whole, reports: Earlier findings revealed that most TCR beta V segments proved productive either about 90% or about 30% of the time. In a later analysis, a missense DCLRE1C variant was linked to TCR beta V- and J-gene trimming. V segments that were indistinguishable, TRBV6-2 and TRBV6-3 among them, were omitted from analysis.

The CDR3 is 16 amino acids. V lost 4 bases and J lost 5; bases outside the gene matches: 13. In germline, CDR1 is MNHNS, CDR2 SASEGT. A word on this clone: The target antigen is unknown.

The PCR employed 60 Vbeta primers together with 13 Jbeta primers. The method was immunoSEQ multiplex PCR; TCRdb's version includes in-frame clones alone and lacks a portion of them. The profile shows fewer than 65,000 clones, 73% of them singletons. The sequence came from a man aged 45-65 years in good health and CMV-seronegative. The gene calls are TRBV6-1 and TRBJ2-7; 8 bases fit TRBD1. The sample taken for sequencing was PBMCs. The CDR3 spells CASSAQGQGGTNEQYF. DNA for the CDR3: TGTGCCAGCAGTGCCCAAGGACAGGGTGGTACCAACGAGCAGTACTTC.